The present entry profiles one T cell receptor beta chain with its context. The entry originates in a study of blood T cell repertoires in COVID-19. Authors' methods: Reference gene primers were amplified, and this amplification served to estimate nucleated cell counts. Assay used: immunoSEQ multiplex PCR; TCRdb lists only in-frame clones, some missing. From that table come the V and J calls and clone size; the DNA was used to work out D and trimming. In the table there are under 200,000 clones, around 89% of which are singletons. CDR3 size: 14 residues. CDR1 and CDR2 (germline): MDHEN, SYDVKM. The V end lost 3 bases, the J end lost 7 bases, and 15 bases lay between the germline ends.

This TCR was recovered from a man aged 55 to 70 with acute or convalescent COVID-19. Sample: peripheral blood. The rearrangement joins TRBV28 to TRBJ1-2, with a tentative D call TRBD1 (6 bases). CDR3 DNA sequence: TGTGCCAGCAGTTTCCTCGCAGGGGCGGGTGGCTACACCTTC. Its protein product is CASSFLAGAGGYTF.